The 16 T cell receptor beta chains listed next were all sequenced from one sample in a study of post-analysis software for immune sequencing data. Overall study results and limits: In patients, TRBV5-6, TRBV5-1 and TRBV20-1 belonged to roughly five TRBV segments found more frequently than in controls.

Their antigens remain unidentified. Prepared TCR beta cDNA libraries contained unique molecular identifiers. TCRdb ran MiXCR on the PCR reads and lists one entry per CDR3 protein. Of roughly 400,000 distinct CDR3 sequences listed, less than 40% are singletons. Material for sequencing was blood. The receptor source for this set is a girl aged 2 to 9 with multiple sclerosis.

The V and J genes are TRBV24-1 and TRBJ2-1; possibly TRBD1 or TRBD2 for D (5 bases each). The CDR3 runs 16 residues. V lost 5 bases, J lost 6 bases, and 19 bases lay in between. CDR1 and CDR2 (germline): KGHDR, SFDVKD. The chain's CDR3 is CATSGLRGSNPNEQFF. The CDR3 DNA is TGTGCCACCAGTGGACTGAGGGGTTCAAATCCCAATGAGCAGTTCTTC.

This clonotype turned up a few times. J is TRBJ2-1 and V is TRBV12-3 or TRBV12-4, with 10 bases matching TRBD1. V lost 5 bases to trimming and J lost 10 bases; unmatched junction nucleotides: 14. The CDR3 totals 16 residues. The CDR3 DNA reads TGTGCCAGCAGTCGTTCCGGGACAGGGGCTTGGAGCGAGCAGTTCTTC. Translating gives CASSRSGTGAWSEQFF.

The gene calls are TRBV12-3 or TRBV12-4 and TRBJ2-3; 9 positions match TRBD1. The CDR3 runs to 16 residues. The V segment lost 5 bases and the J segment 2 bases; nucleotides outside the gene matches: 8. The CDR3 spells CASSTRTGAITDTQYF. The CDR3 bases are TGTGCCAGCAGTACCCGGACAGGGGCCATCACAGATACGCAGTATTTT.

This sequence joins TRBV20-1 and TRBJ1-5; no reliable D call. The V end lost 3 bases, the J end lost 6 bases, and 18 bases lay between the germline ends. In germline, CDR1 is DFQATT, CDR2 SNEGSKA (reference sequence). The CDR3 length is 15 residues. The CDR3 spells CSASFYVASAQPQHF. The CDR3 bases are TGCAGTGCTAGTTTCTACGTGGCATCAGCTCAGCCCCAGCATTTT.

This clonotype was seen more than once but under ten times. The V and J genes are TRBV7-3 and TRBJ2-5; D is perhaps TRBD2 (7 bases). Germline-derived CDR1 and CDR2 are SGHTA and FQGTGA. CDR3 length: 16 amino acids. The V gene lost 2 bases and the J gene lost 2 bases, with 15 bases spanning the gap. The CDR3 reads CASSLRLAGAQETQYF. The CDR3 region has the DNA TGTGCCAGCAGCTTACGCCTCGCGGGGGCTCAAGAGACCCAGTACTTC.

This chain links TRBV20-1 with TRBJ2-1; 10 bases are a match to TRBD2. CDR3 length: 14 amino acids. After removal of 8 bases from V and 4 bases from J, the junction contained 8 bases not matched to a gene. Germline V gene sequence: CDR1 DFQATT, CDR2 SNEGSKA (reference sequence). The DNA for the CDR3 is TGCAGTTCGTCGACTAGCGGGCTTTACAATGAGCAGTTCTTC. It encodes CSSSTSGLYNEQFF.

The V call is TRBV7-3, the J call TRBJ2-3, with TRBD1 as a possible D gene (7 bases). The germline V gene encodes CDR1 SGHTA and CDR2 FQGTGA. Trimming cost V 5 bases and J 8 bases, with 17 bases left between them. This CDR3 has 14 residues. The CDR3 here is CASSPVQGGGTQYF. Here the CDR3 DNA reads TGTGCCAGCAGCCCAGTCCAGGGGGGAGGTACGCAGTATTTT.

This rearrangement joins TRBV20-1 to TRBJ2-5, with TRBD2 matching over 8 bases. The last part of the DNA fits TRBJ2-7 better; the J call may be wrong. Looked up from germline, CDR1 is DFQATT and CDR2 is SNEGSKA (reference sequence). This CDR3 region has 17 residues. The CDR3 here is CSARDGASGGYGNEQYF. The CDR3 bases are TGCAGTGCTAGAGATGGGGCGAGCGGGGGTTACGGGAACGAGCAGTACTTC.

V is TRBV9 and J is TRBJ2-1; 8 bases are shared with TRBD1. CDR1 and CDR2 (germline): SGDLS, YYNGEE. Trimming removed 0 bases from V and 4 bases from J; junction bases left unmatched: 3. This CDR3 has 15 amino acids. The CDR3 DNA is TGTGCCAGCAGCGTAGAGGGGACAGGTTACAATGAGCAGTTCTTC. It encodes CASSVEGTGYNEQFF.

This rearrangement joins TRBV5-6 to TRBJ2-1; 8 bases match TRBD2. This CDR3 contains 19 residues. V dropped 0 bases and J dropped 0; count of bases not matched to a gene: 11. Per the germline V gene, CDR1 is SGHDT and CDR2 is YYEEEE. CDR3 sequence: CASSLARLAGQSSYNEQFF. The CDR3 coding sequence is TGTGCCAGCAGCTTGGCCCGGCTAGCGGGCCAGAGCTCCTACAATGAGCAGTTCTTC.

This chain joins TRBV20-1 and TRBJ2-5; TRBD1 or TRBD2 may be the D gene (7 bases each). Gene TRBJ2-7 matches the end of the DNA better, so the J call may be wrong. Germline V lookup: CDR1 DFQATT, CDR2 SNEGSKA (reference sequence). The CDR3 length is 14 residues. CDR3 in amino acids: CSARGQGGRYEQYF. The CDR3 nucleotides read TGCAGTGCTAGAGGACAGGGAGGGAGGTACGAGCAGTACTTC.

The table lists this clonotype with a few counts. The CDR3 region has the DNA TGCAGTGCTAGAGTGCGTGCGGGCTTTCGCTCCTACAATGAGCAGTTCTTC. This encodes CSARVRAGFRSYNEQFF. This chain uses TRBV20-1 with TRBJ2-1; tentatively, D is TRBD2 (5 bases). The germline CDR1 and CDR2 sequences are DFQATT and SNEGSKA (reference sequence). This CDR3 has 17 residues. V was clipped by 1 base and J by 0 bases, with 16 bases between them.

This clonotype has only a few counts. The chain links TRBV20-1 to TRBJ2-3; TRBD2 aligns across 8 bases. V lost 1 base and J lost 4; bases outside the gene matches: 7. The CDR3 loop spans 15 amino acids. Germline CDR1 reads DFQATT; CDR2 reads SNEGSKA (reference sequence). The CDR3 DNA follows: TGCAGTGCTAGAGTATCTAACGGGGGGGCAGATACGCAGTATTTT. Its translation is CSARVSNGGADTQYF.

This sequence joins TRBV5-1 and TRBJ1-4, with D tentatively TRBD1 (5 bases). CDR1 is SGHRS and CDR2 is YFSETQ in the germline V gene. This CDR3 has 13 residues. Trimming left V 5 bases short and J 2 bases short, with 7 bases between. The CDR3 DNA reads as TGCGCCAGCAGATGGGGGACTAATGAAAAACTGTTTTTT. Translated, it gives CASRWGTNEKLFF.

In its sample, this clonotype was seen a few times. This chain links TRBV20-1 with TRBJ1-1, with no clear D. The germline V and J ends were trimmed by 4 bases and 5 bases, with 8 bases remaining between them. Looked up from germline, CDR1 is DFQATT and CDR2 is SNEGSKA (reference sequence). The CDR3 extends over 11 amino acids. Here the CDR3 reads CSAIGRTEAFF. The CDR3 DNA is TGCAGTGCTATCGGGAGGACTGAAGCTTTCTTT.

The chain joins TRBV6-6 to TRBJ2-7; possibly TRBD2 for D (6 bases). Germline V gene sequence: CDR1 MNHNY, CDR2 SVGAGI (reference sequence). Trimming stripped 7 bases from V and 7 bases from J, with 23 bases between. The CDR3 contains 15 residues. The CDR3 sequence: CASTLAWEEKNEQYF. The CDR3, as DNA: TGTGCCAGCACCCTAGCCTGGGAGGAGAAGAATGAGCAGTACTTC.